This T cell receptor (beta chain) is drawn from a study of breast tumors, draining lymph nodes, adjacent tissues. Study-wide results and limits: Tumor repertoires ranked between lymph nodes and nontumor tissue in diversity, with V and J gene preferences. Data fit most tumor T cells coming from lymph node, expanding in tumor.

In TCRdb, the multiplex PCR reads were re-called with MiXCR into one record per CDR3 protein. The table has around 12,000 distinct CDR3 sequences, 55% to 75% seen once; the top ten hold about 45%. The CDR3 sequence is 16 residues long. Trimming took 0 bases from V and 4 from J; bases not matched to a gene: 7. CDR1 is MGHRA and CDR2 is YSYEKL in the germline V gene. This clonotype rates as medium-sized (0.01 to 0.1%). Its antigen is undetermined. The chain links TRBV4-1 to TRBJ2-5, with 8 bases identical to TRBD2. The receptor comes from a female donor with breast cancer. Some clones in this sample may be carry-over from other donors' samples. The sample consisted of tumor-adjacent breast tissue. CDR3 nucleotide sequence: TGCGCCAGCAGCCAAGATCGGTCGGCGGGAGGAGAGACCCAGTACTTC. It yields the protein CASSQDRSAGGETQYF.